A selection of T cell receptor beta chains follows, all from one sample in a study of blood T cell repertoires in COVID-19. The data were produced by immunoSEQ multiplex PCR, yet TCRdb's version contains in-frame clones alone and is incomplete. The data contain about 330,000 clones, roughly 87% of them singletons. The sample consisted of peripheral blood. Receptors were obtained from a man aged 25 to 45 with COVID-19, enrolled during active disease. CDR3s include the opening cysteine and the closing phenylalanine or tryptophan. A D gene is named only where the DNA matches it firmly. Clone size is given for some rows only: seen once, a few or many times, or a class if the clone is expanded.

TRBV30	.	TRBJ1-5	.	TGTGCCTGGAGTCTCGGATCGGGAACTGAACAGCCCCAGCATTTT	CAWSLGSGTEQPQHF
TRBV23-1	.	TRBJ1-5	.	TGCGCCAGCATGCGGGGGGGCGCCGGGGGAAATCAGCCCCAGCATTTT	CASMRGGAGGNQPQHF
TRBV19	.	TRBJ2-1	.	TGTGCCAGTAGTAGCCGACAAAAGCTGAAAGCCAATGAGCAGTTCTTC	CASSSRQKLKANEQFF
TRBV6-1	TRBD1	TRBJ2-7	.	TGTGCCAGCAGTGAAGGGCGAGGGGGCCCTTACGAGCAGTACTTC	CASSEGRGGPYEQYF
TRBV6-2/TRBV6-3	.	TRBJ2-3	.	TGTGCCAGCAGCTTCTTCTTTACGACGGAGAGCACAGATACGCAGTATTTT	CASSFFFTTESTDTQYF
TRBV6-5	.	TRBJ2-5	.	TGTGCCAGCAGTTACGGAGTCCGGGGAGCTGAGACCCAGTACTTC	CASSYGVRGAETQYF
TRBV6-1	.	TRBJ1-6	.	TGTGCCAGCAGTGAATATACGGGCGGGAGTTCACCCCTCCACTTT	CASSEYTGGSSPLHF
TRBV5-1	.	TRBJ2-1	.	TGCGCCAGCAGCTGGGAGCGGAGCTCCTACAATGAGCAGTTCTTC	CASSWERSSYNEQFF
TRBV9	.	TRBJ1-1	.	TGTGCCAGCAGCGTAGATCCGGCGGGATCCTGGATAGGGAACACTGAAGCTTTCTTT	CASSVDPAGSWIGNTEAFF
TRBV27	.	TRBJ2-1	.	TGTGCCAGCCACGGGCCAGGGGCGGTGGCGCAGTTCTTC	CASHGPGAVAQFF
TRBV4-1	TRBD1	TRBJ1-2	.	TGCGCCAGCAGCTTCCGGACAGGAGTTGGCTATGGCTACACCTTC	CASSFRTGVGYGYTF
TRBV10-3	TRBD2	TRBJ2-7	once	TGTGCCATCAGTGACCTCGGACTAGCGGGATACGAGCAGTACTTC	CAISDLGLAGYEQYF
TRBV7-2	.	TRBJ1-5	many	TGTGCCAGCAGCTTCAACAATCAGCCCCAGCATTTT	CASSFNNQPQHF
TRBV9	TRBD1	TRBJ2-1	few	TGTGCCAGCAGCTTAGACCCGGGACAGGGGAACTACAATGAGCAGTTCTTC	CASSLDPGQGNYNEQFF
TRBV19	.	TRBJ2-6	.	TGTGCCAGTAGTATCCTCCGGGGGAGTTCGACCTCTGGGGCCAACGTCCTGACTTTC	CASSILRGSSTSGANVLTF
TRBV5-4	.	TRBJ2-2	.	TGTGCCAGCAGCCCGTTAACCGGGGAGCTGTTTTTT	CASSPLTGELFF
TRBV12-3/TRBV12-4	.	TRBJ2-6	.	TGTGCCAGCATTACTGGGGCCAACGTCCTGACTTTC	CASITGANVLTF
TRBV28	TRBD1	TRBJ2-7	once	TGTGCCAGCAGTTTATACTTCGGGACAGGGTCGGCCTTAAACTACGAGCAGTACTTC	CASSLYFGTGSALNYEQYF
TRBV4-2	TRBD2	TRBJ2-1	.	TGTGCCAGCAGCCTCAGCGGGAGTCGGAACAATGAGCAGTTCTTC	CASSLSGSRNNEQFF
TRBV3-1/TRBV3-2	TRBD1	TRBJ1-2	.	TGTGCCAGCAGCCTCTTAACAGGGGGCTTCTATGGCTACACCTTC	CASSLLTGGFYGYTF
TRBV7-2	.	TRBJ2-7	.	TGTGCCAGCAGCTTGCTGACTAGCTCCTACGAGCAGTACTTC	CASSLLTSSYEQYF
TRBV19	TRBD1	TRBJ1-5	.	TGTGCCAGTAGTATTACTTCGGACAGGAGCAATCAGCCCCAGCATTTT	CASSITSDRSNQPQHF
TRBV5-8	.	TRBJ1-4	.	TGTGCCAGCAGCTTGAGTGACAGGAAGAATGAAAAACTGTTTTTT	CASSLSDRKNEKLFF
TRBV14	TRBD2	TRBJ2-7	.	TGTGCCAGCAGCCCTAATAGCGGGAGGCGCTCCTACGAGCAGTACTTC	CASSPNSGRRSYEQYF
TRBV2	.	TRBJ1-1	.	TGTGCCAGCAGCAAACAGGGAAAGGCTTTCTTT	CASSKQGKAFF
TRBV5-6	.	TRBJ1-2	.	TGTGCCAGCAGCTTGTACGGGGGATCTCTTGGCTACACCTTC	CASSLYGGSLGYTF
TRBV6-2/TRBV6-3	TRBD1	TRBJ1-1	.	TGTGCCAGCAGTGCCCTCAGGGGGACTGAAGCTTTCTTT	CASSALRGTEAFF
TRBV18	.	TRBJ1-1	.	TGTGCCAGCTCACCACGAGAGGAAATGAACACTGAAGCTTTCTTT	CASSPREEMNTEAFF
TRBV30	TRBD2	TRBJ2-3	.	TGTGCCTGGAGTGTAGGAAGTAGCGGGAGGAATTTTCCAGATACGCAGTATTTT	CAWSVGSSGRNFPDTQYF
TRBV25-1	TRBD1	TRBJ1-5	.	TGTGCCAGCAGTGCAGTAACAGGGGGTGATCAGCCCCAGCATTTT	CASSAVTGGDQPQHF
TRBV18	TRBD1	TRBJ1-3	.	TGTGCCAGCTCCCCTCCGGGACAGACTATTGGAAACACCATATATTTT	CASSPPGQTIGNTIYF
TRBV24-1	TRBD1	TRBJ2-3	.	TGTGCCACCTCTCGGACAGGGAGCACAGATACGCAGTATTTT	CATSRTGSTDTQYF
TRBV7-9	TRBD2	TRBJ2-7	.	TGTGCCAGCAGCTTAAAAAGCGGGGGGAGCTCCTACGAGCAGTACTTC	CASSLKSGGSSYEQYF
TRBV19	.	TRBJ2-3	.	TGTGCCAGTAGTATCTCTTTCTCGGGAGTGAGGGATACGCAGTATTTT	CASSISFSGVRDTQYF
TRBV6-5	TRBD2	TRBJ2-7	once	TGTGCCAGCAGGGACATGGGGGGGTCAGGCGAGCAGTACTTC	CASRDMGGSGEQYF
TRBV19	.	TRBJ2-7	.	TGTGCCACCCGGCAGGGGGGTGTCAACGAGCAGTACTTC	CATRQGGVNEQYF
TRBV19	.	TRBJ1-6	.	TGTGCCAGTAGTATAGGGCAGGCTGCCCTCCACTTT	CASSIGQAALHF
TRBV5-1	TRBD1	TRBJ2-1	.	TGCGCCAGCAGCTTGTCGGACAGGGGAAATGAGCAGTTCTTC	CASSLSDRGNEQFF
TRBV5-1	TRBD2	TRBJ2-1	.	TGCGCCAGCAGCTTGGCAGCGGGAGTGCCCAATGAGCAGTTCTTC	CASSLAAGVPNEQFF
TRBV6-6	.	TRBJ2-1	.	TGTGCCAGCAGCCCGAAGGCGGTCAGCTCCTACAATGAGCAGTTCTTC	CASSPKAVSSYNEQFF